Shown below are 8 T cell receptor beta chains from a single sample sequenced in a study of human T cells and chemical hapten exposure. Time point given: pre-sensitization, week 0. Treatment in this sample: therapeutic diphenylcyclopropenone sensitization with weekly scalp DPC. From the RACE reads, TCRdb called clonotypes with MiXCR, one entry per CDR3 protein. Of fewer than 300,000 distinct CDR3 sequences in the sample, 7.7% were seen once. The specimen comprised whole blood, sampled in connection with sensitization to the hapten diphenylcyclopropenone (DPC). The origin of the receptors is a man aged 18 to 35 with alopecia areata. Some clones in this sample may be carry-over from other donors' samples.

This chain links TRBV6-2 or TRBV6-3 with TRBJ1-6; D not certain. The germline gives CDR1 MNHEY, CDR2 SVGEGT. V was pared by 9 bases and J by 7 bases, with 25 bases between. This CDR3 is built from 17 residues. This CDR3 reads CASAPPDGKKLNSPLHF. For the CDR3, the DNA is TGTGCCAGTGCACCCCCGGACGGGAAGAAATTGAATTCACCCCTCCACTTT.

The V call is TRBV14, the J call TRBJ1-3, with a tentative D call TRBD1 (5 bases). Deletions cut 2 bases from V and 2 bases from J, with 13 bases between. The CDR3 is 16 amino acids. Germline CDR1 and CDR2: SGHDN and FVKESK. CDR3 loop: CASSQRRDRPGNTIYF. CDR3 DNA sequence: TGTGCCAGCAGCCAACGGCGGGACCGCCCTGGAAACACCATATATTTT.

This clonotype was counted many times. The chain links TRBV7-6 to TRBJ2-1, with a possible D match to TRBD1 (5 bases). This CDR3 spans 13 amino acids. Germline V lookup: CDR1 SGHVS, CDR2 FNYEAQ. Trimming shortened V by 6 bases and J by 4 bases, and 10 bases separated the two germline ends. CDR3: CASRKQDYNEQFF. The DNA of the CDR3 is TGTGCCAGCAGGAAACAGGATTACAATGAGCAGTTCTTC. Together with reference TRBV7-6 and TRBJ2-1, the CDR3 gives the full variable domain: GAGVSQSPRYKVTKRGQDVALRCDPISGHVSLYWYRQALGQGPEFLTYFNYEAQQDKSGLPNDRFSAERPEGSISTLTIQRTEQRDSAMYRCASRKQDYNEQFFGPGTRLTVL.

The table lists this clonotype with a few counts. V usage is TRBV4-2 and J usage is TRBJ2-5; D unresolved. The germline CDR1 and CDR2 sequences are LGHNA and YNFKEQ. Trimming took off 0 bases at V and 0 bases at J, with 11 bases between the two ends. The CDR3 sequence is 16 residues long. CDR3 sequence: CASSQDARTYQETQYF. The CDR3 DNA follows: TGTGCCAGCAGCCAAGATGCACGGACGTACCAAGAGACCCAGTACTTC.

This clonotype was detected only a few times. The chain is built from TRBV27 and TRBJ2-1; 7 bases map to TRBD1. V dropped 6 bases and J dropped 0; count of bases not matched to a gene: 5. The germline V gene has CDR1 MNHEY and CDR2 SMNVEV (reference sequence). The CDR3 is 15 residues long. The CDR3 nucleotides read TGTGCCAGCAGGTACAGGGGTGTCTCCTACAATGAGCAGTTCTTC. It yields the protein CASRYRGVSYNEQFF.

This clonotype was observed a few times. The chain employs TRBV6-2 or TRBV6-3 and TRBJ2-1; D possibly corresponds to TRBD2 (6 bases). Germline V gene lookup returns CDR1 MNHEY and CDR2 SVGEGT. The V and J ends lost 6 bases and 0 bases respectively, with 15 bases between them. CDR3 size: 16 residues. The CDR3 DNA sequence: TGTGCCAGCAGCCCGGGACTCGAAAGCTCCTACAATGAGCAGTTCTTC. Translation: CASSPGLESSYNEQFF.

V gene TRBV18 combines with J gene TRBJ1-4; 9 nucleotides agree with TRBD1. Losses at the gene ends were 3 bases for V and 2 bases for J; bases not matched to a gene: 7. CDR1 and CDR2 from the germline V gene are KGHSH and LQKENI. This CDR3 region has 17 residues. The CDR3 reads CASSPDLQGATNEKLFF. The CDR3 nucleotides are TGTGCCAGCTCACCCGATTTACAGGGGGCGACTAATGAAAAACTGTTTTTT.

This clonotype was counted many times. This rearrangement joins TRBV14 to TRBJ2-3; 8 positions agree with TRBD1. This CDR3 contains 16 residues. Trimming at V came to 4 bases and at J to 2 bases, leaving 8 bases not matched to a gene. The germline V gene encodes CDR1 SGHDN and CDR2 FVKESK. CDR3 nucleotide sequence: TGTGCCAGCAGCCCGTTGGGACAGGTTATCACAGATACGCAGTATTTT. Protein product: CASSPLGQVITDTQYF.